This TCR beta chain came from a study of shared clonotypes between healthy human individuals. The study's findings and limits: Compared with memory subsets, naive subsets generally had larger estimated richness. Non-shared clonotypes displayed generation probabilities falling below those of clonotypes present in all four donors.

The protocol was immunoSEQ multiplex PCR, while the TCRdb copy is restricted to in-frame clones and leaves out a portion. The table records about 2.2 million clones, roughly 93% of them present only once. Comment on this clone: Its antigen is unidentified.

CD45RO-negative CD8 cells positively selected for CCR7 made up the naive population, which excluded terminally differentiated effector memory CD45RA+ cells. This CDR3 has 13 residues. CDR1 SGHDT and CDR2 YYEEEE come from the germline V gene. The TCR sequence derives from a man aged 18 to 35 in good health. Some clones in this sample may be carry-over from other donors' samples. The chain combines TRBV5-6 with TRBJ2-1; D gene ambiguous. Sequencing was done on a sample of naive CD8+ T cells from PBMCs. CDR3 sequence: CNIPPIIGFEQFF. The CDR3 coding sequence is TGTAATATCCCCCCGATCATAGGGTTTGAGCAGTTCTTC.